The 19 T cell receptor beta chains in this list originate from one sample, sequenced in a study of control samples from healthy donors and cancer patients. Profiling relied on immunoSEQ multiplex PCR, and the TCRdb table lists in-frame clones only, not all of them. The sample lists 70,000 to 100,000 clones; approximately 90% were seen once. What was sequenced was PBMCs. Every receptor here comes from a woman aged 55-75 years with head and neck cancer.

This chain joins TRBV18 and TRBJ2-3, with TRBD2 identical over 8 bases. Looked up from germline, CDR1 is KGHSH and CDR2 is LQKENI. V lost 4 bases to trimming and J lost 5 bases; unmatched junction nucleotides: 11. The CDR3 is 16 amino acids. This chain's CDR3 is CASSRQVGRAGDTQYF. Here the CDR3 DNA reads TGTGCCAGCTCACGTCAGGTCGGGAGGGCGGGAGATACGCAGTATTTT.

For the CDR3, the DNA is TGTGCCAGCAGATACGGGACTACCTACGAGCAGTACTTC. This sequence encodes CASRYGTTYEQYF. V usage is TRBV12-3 or TRBV12-4 and J usage is TRBJ2-7, with 7 nucleotides matching TRBD2. V lost 6 bases to trimming and J lost 2 bases; unmatched junction nucleotides: 4. The CDR3 is 13 amino acids.

The chain recombines TRBV9 with TRBJ2-1, with 9 bases lining up with TRBD1. In germline, CDR1 is SGDLS, CDR2 YYNGEE. The CDR3 is 14 amino acids. V shed 4 bases, J shed 7 bases, and the junction held 6 bases outside the gene matches. CDR3 in DNA: TGTGCCAGCAGCCTCCCCGGGACAGGGAATGAGCAGTTCTTC. Translation: CASSLPGTGNEQFF. The whole variable domain, remainder taken from reference TRBV9 and TRBJ2-1, is DSGVTQTPKHLITATGQRVTLRCSPRSGDLSVYWYQQSLDQGLQFLIQYYNGEERAKGNILERFSAQQFPDLHSELNLSSLELGDSALYFCASSLPGTGNEQFFGPGTRLTVL.

The V gene is TRBV7-6, the J gene TRBJ2-3; either TRBD1 or TRBD2 may fit D (5 bases each). CDR3 length: 15 residues. CDR1 is SGHVS and CDR2 is FNYEAQ in the germline V gene. V was clipped by 3 bases and J by 0 bases, with 10 bases between them. The CDR3: CASSFQGPSTDTQYF. The CDR3 DNA sequence: TGTGCCAGCAGCTTCCAGGGACCTAGCACAGATACGCAGTATTTT.

This clone appeared once. The chain uses TRBV19 and TRBJ2-7, with TRBD1 matching over 9 bases. There are 13 residues in the CDR3. From germline, CDR1 is LNHDA and CDR2 SQIVND (reference sequence). The V segment lost 4 bases and the J segment 6 bases; nucleotides outside the gene matches: 4. CDR3 nucleotides: TGTGCCAGTAGTACACGGACAGGGGCCGAGCAGTACTTC. Amino acids: CASSTRTGAEQYF.

V gene TRBV7-9 combines with J gene TRBJ1-1, with D possibly TRBD1 on 5 matching bases. V lost 4 bases and J 0 bases, leaving 9 bases between the germline ends. Germline loops: CDR1 SEHNR, CDR2 FQNEAQ (reference sequence). There are 14 residues in the CDR3. The CDR3 region is CASSSQGMNTEAFF. The DNA of the CDR3 is TGTGCCAGCAGCTCGCAGGGTATGAACACTGAAGCTTTCTTT. The full variable domain, its missing parts supplied by reference TRBV7-9 and TRBJ1-1, is DTGVSQNPRHKITKRGQNVTFRCDPISEHNRLYWYRQTLGQGPEFLTYFQNEAQLEKSRLLSDRFSAERPKGSFSTLEIQRTEQGDSAMYLCASSSQGMNTEAFFGQGTRLTVV.

The J gene is TRBJ2-7, the V gene TRBV5-1; 14 positions agree with TRBD2. Trimming removed 0 bases from V and 5 bases from J; junction bases left unmatched: 4. Germline-derived CDR1 and CDR2 are SGHRS and YFSETQ. The CDR3 extends over 16 amino acids. CDR3 residues: CASSLVGLAGVDEQYF. The CDR3 DNA reads as TGCGCCAGCAGCTTGGTGGGACTAGCGGGAGTAGACGAGCAGTACTTC.

The rearrangement joins TRBV29-1 to TRBJ1-1; the D is unclear. V dropped 4 bases and J dropped 6 bases, with 9 bases sitting between them. This CDR3 has 11 residues. The germline CDR1 and CDR2 sequences are SQVTM and ANQGSEA. The CDR3 sequence is CSVVPVSEAFF. Here the CDR3 DNA reads TGCAGCGTTGTTCCCGTTTCTGAAGCTTTCTTT. Full variable domain (outside the CDR3, taken from reference TRBV29-1 and TRBJ1-1): SAVISQKPSRDICQRGTSLTIQCQVDSQVTMMFWYRQQPGQSLTLIATANQGSEATYESGFVIDKFPISRPNLTFSTLTVSNMSPEDSSIYLCSVVPVSEAFFGQGTRLTVV.

The chain uses TRBV27 and TRBJ2-3, with 11 bases lining up with TRBD1. Trimming took 6 bases from V and 4 from J; bases not matched to a gene: 6. The CDR3 consists of 15 residues. Germline CDR1 MNHEY, CDR2 SMNVEV (reference sequence). CDR3 nucleotides: TGTGCCAGCAGCCGCCGGGACAGGGGGTCAGATACGCAGTATTTT. As protein: CASSRRDRGSDTQYF.

The CDR3 protein is CASSHTILGRLSSYEQYF. DNA of the CDR3: TGTGCCAGCAGCCACACCATCCTTGGGCGATTAAGCTCCTACGAGCAGTACTTC. The V gene is TRBV7-9, the J gene TRBJ2-7; D is unresolved. Germline V gives CDR1 SEHNR, CDR2 FQNEAQ (reference sequence). V was pared by 5 bases and J by 0 bases, with 23 bases between. The CDR3 consists of 18 residues.

Only one count was recorded for this clone. The V call is TRBV28, the J call TRBJ1-5; TRBD1 is a possible D gene (5 bases). The V gene's germline CDR1 is MDHEN and CDR2 SYDVKM. Trimming cost V 3 bases and J 2 bases, with 20 bases left between them. The CDR3 has 18 amino acids. CDR3 sequence reads: CASSFFRVGSIGNQPQHF. The CDR3, as DNA: TGTGCCAGCAGTTTTTTCAGGGTCGGGAGTATCGGCAATCAGCCCCAGCATTTT.

This clone appeared once. The gene calls are TRBV15 and TRBJ1-5; D gene unclear. Germline V gives CDR1 LNHNV, CDR2 YYDKDF (reference sequence). The CDR3 contains 13 residues. V lost 3 bases and J 3 bases, leaving 6 bases between the germline ends. Written as DNA, the CDR3 is TGTGCCACCAGCAGGGCCCTCAATCAGCCCCAGCATTTT. Amino acid sequence: CATSRALNQPQHF. The entire variable domain, with the rest obtained from reference TRBV15 and TRBJ1-5, is as follows: DAMVIQNPRYQVTQFGKPVTLSCSQTLNHNVMYWYQQKSSQAPKLLFHYYDKDFNNEADTPDNFQSRRPNTSFCFLDIRSPGLGDTAMYLCATSRALNQPQHFGDGTRLSIL.

The chain combines TRBV11-2 with TRBJ2-1; 7 nucleotides align to TRBD2. There are 14 residues in the CDR3. Germline-derived CDR1 and CDR2 are SGHAT and FQNNGV. The V gene end was trimmed by 1 base and the J gene end by 8 bases; junction bases not matched to a gene: 5. CDR3 amino acids: CASSLGVAGDEQFF. Here the CDR3 DNA reads TGTGCCAGCAGCTTAGGCGTGGCGGGAGATGAGCAGTTCTTC.

The V and J genes are TRBV10-2 and TRBJ1-3; tentatively, D is TRBD1 (5 bases). Trimming left V 3 bases short and J 0 bases short, with 9 bases between. The CDR3 has 15 amino acids. Germline V gene lookup returns CDR1 WSHSY and CDR2 SAAADI. The CDR3 coding sequence is TGCGCCAGCAGTGAACAGGCGGCCTCTGGAAACACCATATATTTT. Protein: CASSEQAASGNTIYF.

This sequence joins TRBV5-1 and TRBJ2-6, with TRBD1 matching 7 bases. CDR1 is SGHRS and CDR2 is YFSETQ in the germline V gene. The V and J ends lost 5 bases and 2 bases, in that order; junction bases with no gene match: 4. The CDR3 has 15 amino acids. The CDR3 DNA follows: TGCGCCAGCAGTAGTCAGGGGGCTGGGGCCAACGTCCTGACTTTC. Translating gives CASSSQGAGANVLTF.

CDR3 nucleotides: TGTGCCAGCAGCTTAGGTCTAGCGGGAGGGTCCAATGAGCAGTTCTTC. Translation: CASSLGLAGGSNEQFF. This chain links TRBV13 with TRBJ2-1; the match to TRBD2 covers 12 bases. CDR3 size: 16 residues. The V and J ends lost 0 bases and 6 bases, in that order; junction bases with no gene match: 3. In germline, CDR1 is PRHDT, CDR2 FYEKMQ (reference sequence).

The chain carries TRBV5-6 and TRBJ2-4; D possibly corresponds to TRBD1 (5 bases). Trimming cost V 2 bases and J 1 base, with 10 bases left between them. From germline, CDR1 is SGHDT and CDR2 YYEEEE. The length of the CDR3 is 15 residues. The DNA for the CDR3 is TGTGCCAGCAGCTTCTGGGGCACGGCCAAAAACATTCAGTACTTC. It is translated as CASSFWGTAKNIQYF.

The chain links TRBV18 to TRBJ2-4; D perhaps matches TRBD2 (6 bases). V was trimmed by 2 bases and J by 3 bases, leaving 23 bases between them. The CDR3 runs 19 residues. Looked up from germline, CDR1 is KGHSH and CDR2 is LQKENI. CDR3 in DNA: TGTGCCAGCTCACCAATGGGATCGGAGCAAGGAGGGGACAAAAACATTCAGTACTTC. This translates into CASSPMGSEQGGDKNIQYF.

The chain combines TRBV4-1 with TRBJ2-2; D is undetermined. The germline V gene has CDR1 MGHRA and CDR2 YSYEKL. The CDR3 extends over 14 amino acids. V was clipped by 2 bases and J by 4 bases, with 8 bases between them. CDR3 bases: TGCGCCAGCAGCCAACCCCGTGGCACCGGGGAGCTGTTTTTT. Protein product: CASSQPRGTGELFF.